Listed below are T cell receptor beta chains from one sample, sequenced in a study of blood T cell repertoires in COVID-19. Using immunoSEQ multiplex PCR, the repertoire was profiled, and TCRdb retains in-frame clones only, with some absent. Seen here are about 160,000 clones, over 70% observed once, and the top ten hold about 3%. Sequencing was done on a sample of peripheral blood. The receptors come from a man in his 70s with acute or convalescent COVID-19. The CDR3 runs from the conserved cysteine through the conserved F or W.

v_call cdr3_aa
TRBV7-9 CASSVSGENYNEQFF
TRBV6-5 CASSYAGENTEAFF
TRBV5-1 CASREGADSPLHF
TRBV18 CASSTPGQGMNTEAFF
TRBV4-2 CASSQGIDGTGSHEQYF
TRBV12-3/TRBV12-4 CASTRGLNTEAFF
TRBV2 CASSEWGQSTSGNTIYF
TRBV11-2 CASSPLYRGGYNEQFF
TRBV24-1 CATGTAGAGNPDTQYF
TRBV19 CASSILNYGQSNQPQHF
TRBV5-1 CASSLVAATNEQFF
TRBV3-1/TRBV3-2 CASSQSLAGGTYEQYF
TRBV2 CASRRTGGGTNEKLFF